The rows below give T cell receptor beta chains drawn from one sample of a study of T cells after yellow fever vaccination. From the 5' RACE reads, TCRdb called clonotypes with MiXCR, one entry per CDR3 protein. The table records 68,000 or so distinct CDR3 sequences, about 7% of them present only once. This material consisted of CD8+ T cells sorted from PBMCs, taken approximately 47 days after the first yellow fever vaccination. The receptors here all came from a man between 18 and 35 years old who received the YFV17D yellow fever vaccine. The CDR3 runs from the conserved cysteine through the conserved F or W. D genes are given only for firm matches. The size entry is marked missing in some rows and otherwise reads once, few, many or a size class.

d_call clone_size j_call v_call cdr3_nt cdr3_aa
- many TRBJ2-3 TRBV24-1 TGTGCCACCAGTGATTTAAGGGGTGAGGATACGCAGTATTTT CATSDLRGEDTQYF
- many TRBJ2-7 TRBV4-3 TGCGCCAGCAGCCAAGATTCCTGGACAGTCTACGAGCAGTACTTC CASSQDSWTVYEQYF
- many TRBJ2-3 TRBV12-3/TRBV12-4 TGTGCCAGCAGCACCTCTACAGAAGATACGCAGTATTTT CASSTSTEDTQYF
TRBD1 many TRBJ2-5 TRBV20-1 TGCAGTGCTAGAGATCTGGGGCAGGGGGCTTGGGAGACCCAGTACTTC CSARDLGQGAWETQYF
- many TRBJ1-5 TRBV4-1 TGCGCCAGCCGCGTAAATCAGGGGATTCAGCCCCAGCATTTT CASRVNQGIQPQHF
- many TRBJ2-2 TRBV4-3 TGCGCCAGCAGCCAAGACTGGGGGCACACCGGGGAGCTGTTTTTT CASSQDWGHTGELFF
- many TRBJ2-3 TRBV7-3 TGTGCCAGCAGCTTAAAAACCGGGGGCCCCACAGATACGCAGTATTTT CASSLKTGGPTDTQYF
- - TRBJ2-1 TRBV7-6 TGTGCCAGCAGCTCCCTCGTCGGGGGCAATGAGCAGTTCTTC CASSSLVGGNEQFF
- few TRBJ1-2 TRBV6-6 TGTGCTTTAGGGGCTAACTATGGCTACACCTTC CALGANYGYTF
- few TRBJ2-5 TRBV10-3 TGTGCCATCGGTATATATAAAGACGCATCTGTGGGGACCCAGTACTTC CAIGIYKDASVGTQYF
TRBD1 - TRBJ1-1 TRBV20-1 TGCAGTGCTTCATTAGGGATTACAGGGGCCACTGAAGCTTTCTTT CSASLGITGATEAFF
- many TRBJ1-5 TRBV5-6 TGTGCCAGCAGCTTGGTTGGGGGCGGTCAGCCCCAGCATTTT CASSLVGGGQPQHF
TRBD1 many TRBJ2-4 TRBV12-3/TRBV12-4 TGTGCCAGCAGCCCACAGGGGGCCGCGGCCAAAAACATTCAGTACTTC CASSPQGAAAKNIQYF
- - TRBJ1-2 TRBV4-1 TGCGCCAGCAGCCAAGCGGAGGGTAACTATGGCTACACCTTC CASSQAEGNYGYTF
- many TRBJ1-2 TRBV12-3/TRBV12-4 TGTGCCAGCAGTTTTTCGCAGGCAAGGGTCTTC CASSFSQARVF
TRBD1 few TRBJ1-2 TRBV4-3 TGCGCCAGCAGCCAAGACAGGGGGCCCTATGGCTACACCTTC CASSQDRGPYGYTF
- many TRBJ1-6 TRBV5-4 TGTGCCAGCAGCCCCGGGTTGGAACACGGTTTTTCCCTCCACTTT CASSPGLEHGFSLHF
TRBD1 many TRBJ1-1 TRBV27 TGTGCCAGCAGCCCCGACAGGGGCTCTGAAGCTTTCTTT CASSPDRGSEAFF
TRBD2 many TRBJ2-3 TRBV18 TGTGCCAGCTCACCTACTAGCGGGGGATATGTTAGCACAGATACGCAGTATTTT CASSPTSGGYVSTDTQYF
- few TRBJ2-7 TRBV6-5 TGTGCCAGCAGACACAGGGCAAACGAGCAGTACTTC CASRHRANEQYF
TRBD2 many TRBJ2-5 TRBV4-1 TGCGCCAGCAGCCAAGATCCACGGGGGGGATATGAGACCCAGTACTTC CASSQDPRGGYETQYF
TRBD2 few TRBJ2-3 TRBV7-2 TGTGCCAGCGCGGGGGGCCCTAGCACAGATACGCAGTATTTT CASAGGPSTDTQYF
- many TRBJ1-1 TRBV7-9 TGTGCCAGCAGCTTAAGTCAGGGGCAGGAGACTGAAGCTTTCTTT CASSLSQGQETEAFF
TRBD1 many TRBJ2-2 TRBV7-9 TGTGCCAGCAGCTTTTATTCCGGGACAGGACACACCGGGGAGCTGTTTTTT CASSFYSGTGHTGELFF
- - TRBJ2-7 TRBV28 TGTGCCAGCAGTACCCCTCTCTACGAGCAGTACTTC CASSTPLYEQYF
- few TRBJ2-7 TRBV4-3 TGCGCCAGCAGCCAAGGGTCAGGGCGACCCTACGAGCAGTACTTC CASSQGSGRPYEQYF
- many TRBJ2-1 TRBV6-5 TGTGCCAGCCACCTAGGCCCCTTTTACAATGAGCAGTTCTTC CASHLGPFYNEQFF
TRBD2 many TRBJ2-5 TRBV7-2 TGTGCCAGCAGCCCAGTAGCGGGATCCCAAGAGACCCAGTACTTC CASSPVAGSQETQYF
- many TRBJ2-2 TRBV7-6 TGTGCCAGCAGCTGGGCAGGGCAAACCGGGGAGCTGTTTTTT CASSWAGQTGELFF
- - TRBJ2-7 TRBV7-9 TGTGCCAGCAGCTTAGTTGGGGGGGCCGCCTACGAGCAGTACTTC CASSLVGGAAYEQYF
- many TRBJ1-4 TRBV7-9 TGTGCCACCCGGACGGGCATGGAAAAACTGTTTTTT CATRTGMEKLFF
TRBD1 many TRBJ2-1 TRBV5-1 TGCGCCAGCAGTACCGGGACAGGGGGATTATACAATGAGCAGTTCTTC CASSTGTGGLYNEQFF
- many TRBJ1-1 TRBV27 TGTGCCAGCAGTCCGGGACTCCTGAACACTGAAGCTTTCTTT CASSPGLLNTEAFF
- few TRBJ2-5 TRBV7-9 TGTGCCAGCAGCACCCAAGGGGGTGAGACCCAGTACTTC CASSTQGGETQYF
TRBD2 - TRBJ2-3 TRBV6-2/TRBV6-3 TGTGCCAGCAGTTCTTGGCGGGGGGATGATACGCATTATTTT CASSSWRGDDTHYF
TRBD1 - TRBJ1-2 TRBV6-6 TGTGCCAGCAGTTCCGGGACAGGGGGTGGCTACACCTTC CASSSGTGGGYTF
TRBD2 many TRBJ2-3 TRBV11-2 TGTGCCAGCAGCTTAGATACTAGCGGGGGTTTCACAGATACGCAGTATTTT CASSLDTSGGFTDTQYF
- many TRBJ2-1 TRBV4-1 TGCGCCAGCAGCCAAGCTAATCCCACCGATGAGCAGTTCTTC CASSQANPTDEQFF
- many TRBJ1-1 TRBV29-1 TGCAGCGTTCGGCTGAACACTGAAGCTTTCTTT CSVRLNTEAFF
- many TRBJ2-7 TRBV11-2 TGTGCCAGCAGCGTAGGAGGGGGGGGGATCTACGAGCAGTACTTC CASSVGGGGIYEQYF
- many TRBJ2-1 TRBV18 TGTGCCAGCTCACCACCGATGCAGGAGAGCTCCTACAATGAGCAGTTCTTC CASSPPMQESSYNEQFF
- many TRBJ2-2 TRBV2 TGTGCCAGCAGTGAATTGGGGGGCGCGGGCACCGGGGAGCTGTTTTTT CASSELGGAGTGELFF
TRBD1 few TRBJ1-1 TRBV6-5 TGTGCCAGCAGTTGGACAGGGGGTATGAACACTGAAGCTTTCTTT CASSWTGGMNTEAFF
TRBD1 - TRBJ2-4 TRBV25-1 TGTGCCAGCAGTGAATATGGACAGGGTACCAAAAACATTCAGTACTTC CASSEYGQGTKNIQYF
- many TRBJ2-1 TRBV5-5 TGTGCCAGCAGCTTGACGCAAGATGAGCAGTTCTTC CASSLTQDEQFF
- - TRBJ1-4 TRBV5-1 TGCGCCAGCAGCGCAAACTGGGGGACCGGACAGCGCTCGACTAATGAAAAACTGTTTTTT CASSANWGTGQRSTNEKLFF